This is a list of T cell receptor beta chains from one sample in a study of shared clonotypes between healthy human individuals. Method: immunoSEQ multiplex PCR; TCRdb's copy keeps in-frame clones and lacks some. The data hold around 100,000 clones, with 67% observed a single time. Input material: memory CD8+ T cells sorted from blood. The receptors shown here come from a woman aged 25-40 years in good health. The CDR3 runs from the conserved cysteine through the conserved F or W. D genes are given only for firm matches. Some rows mark clone size as missing; the rest say once, few, many or name a class of expanded clone.

>-|TRBV5-1|-|TRBJ1-1
TGCGCCAGCAGCTTGGAGGTGGCTTCGAACACTGAAGCTTTCTTT
CASSLEVASNTEAFF
>-|TRBV6-1|TRBD2|TRBJ2-7
TGTGCCAGCAGTGAAGCAGCGGGGAGCTCCTACGAGCAGTACTTC
CASSEAAGSSYEQYF
>few|TRBV6-1|-|TRBJ2-7
TGTGCCAGCAGTGAAGAAGGGGCTAGCAGCTACGAGCAGTACTTC
CASSEEGASSYEQYF
>-|TRBV27|TRBD2|TRBJ2-7
TGTGCCAGCAGGGCGGGGGACTCCTACGAGCAGTACTTC
CASRAGDSYEQYF
>few|TRBV27|-|TRBJ2-5
TGTGCCAGCAACCCCGGGTGGGCCGAAGAGACCCAGTACTTC
CASNPGWAEETQYF
>few|TRBV9|-|TRBJ2-1
TGTGCCAGCAGCGTAGCTCGGGAAATAATTCCCTTCTACAATGAGCAGTTCTTC
CASSVAREIIPFYNEQFF
>many|TRBV25-1|-|TRBJ2-3
TGTGCCAGCAGTGCTCTCGGAGCGGAGGCAGATACGCAGTATTTT
CASSALGAEADTQYF
>-|TRBV19|-|TRBJ2-7
TGTGCCAGTAGTCCACAGACTAGTCTCGTTCGGACTTACGAGCAGTACTTC
CASSPQTSLVRTYEQYF
>-|TRBV5-1|-|TRBJ1-1
TGCGCCAGCAGCTTGGGTTTCGGGACCAAGAACACTGAAGCTTTCTTT
CASSLGFGTKNTEAFF
>-|TRBV7-9|-|TRBJ2-7
TGTGCCAGCAGTTACAGGGACGAGCAGTACTTC
CASSYRDEQYF
>-|TRBV2|-|TRBJ1-3
TGTGCCAGCAGTGAACTGCCAGCCTCTGGAAACACCATATATTTT
CASSELPASGNTIYF
>-|TRBV4-2|-|TRBJ2-7
TGTGCCAGCAGCCCGTCATCAGACGATAACTCCTACGAGCAGTACTTC
CASSPSSDDNSYEQYF
>-|TRBV25-1|-|TRBJ2-7
TGTGCCAGCAGTCCTTATAGCCCACGAGACTACGAGCAGTACTTC
CASSPYSPRDYEQYF
>few|TRBV28|-|TRBJ1-5
TGTGCCAGCGGGGGACCGGGACGTGTTCAGCCCCAGCATTTT
CASGGPGRVQPQHF
>-|TRBV10-2|-|TRBJ2-5
TGCGCCAGCAGGGGGGCTAGCGTGCGGGGAGAGACCCAGTACTTC
CASRGASVRGETQYF
>-|TRBV15|TRBD1|TRBJ2-6
TGTGCCACCAGCGGAAACAGGGGCTCTGGGGCCAACGTCCTGACTTTC
CATSGNRGSGANVLTF
>-|TRBV7-8|-|TRBJ2-7
TGTGCCAGCAGCTTAGCGCCGGCAATGGGGGAGCAGTACTTC
CASSLAPAMGEQYF
>-|TRBV19|-|TRBJ2-5
TGTGCCAGTAGTACCTCAGCGGAGAGCCTTCAAGAGACCCAGTACTTC
CASSTSAESLQETQYF
>few|TRBV2|-|TRBJ2-2
TGTGCCAGCAGGCCCGCAGTGAACACCGGGGAGCTGTTTTTT
CASRPAVNTGELFF
>few|TRBV15|-|TRBJ2-7
TGTGCCACCAGCAGAGATCGTGGGGGATCCTACGAGCAGTACTTC
CATSRDRGGSYEQYF
>many|TRBV15|-|TRBJ2-2
TGTGCCACCAGCAGAGACCGACTAGAATCCGGGGAGCTGTTTTTT
CATSRDRLESGELFF
>-|TRBV4-2|-|TRBJ2-1
TGTGCCAGCAGCCAATGGGGGGTGGGAGACGAGCAGTTCTTC
CASSQWGVGDEQFF
>many|TRBV30|TRBD1|TRBJ2-1
TGTGCCTGGAATCGGGACAGGGTCGAGCAGTTCTTC
CAWNRDRVEQFF
>-|TRBV5-1|-|TRBJ2-7
TGCGCCAGCAGCTTGGCGGGGGCCCTCGACGAGCAGTACTTC
CASSLAGALDEQYF
>-|TRBV28|-|TRBJ2-4
TGTGCCGGGCTAAAGGAAAACATTCAGTACTTC
CAGLKENIQYF
>-|TRBV9|-|TRBJ2-5
TGTGCCAGCAGCGTAGTCACAGGGCCAAGGGAGACCCAGTACTTC
CASSVVTGPRETQYF
>-|TRBV7-2|-|TRBJ2-7
TGTGCCAGCAGCTTTAAGGCACAGTTTTACGAGCAGTACTTC
CASSFKAQFYEQYF
>-|TRBV7-9|-|TRBJ2-3
TGTGCCAGCAGCAAGGAAGGTGGCGGGAATAACTTTAAGTATTTT
CASSKEGGGNNFKYF
>-|TRBV6-6|-|TRBJ2-1
TGTGCCAGCAGTTACTCGATAGTATCCGATGAGCAGTTCTTC
CASSYSIVSDEQFF
>medium-sized|TRBV27|-|TRBJ1-1
TGTGCCAGCAGTCCTCAGCCTTTCACTGAAGCTTTCTTT
CASSPQPFTEAFF
>-|TRBV6-1|-|TRBJ2-1
TGTGCCAGCAGTGTTTGGGGGTCTAGCTCCTACAATGAGCAGTTCTTC
CASSVWGSSSYNEQFF
>-|TRBV7-9|TRBD2|TRBJ2-1
TGTGCCAGCAGCCCCAGACTAGCTTATGAGCAGTTCTTC
CASSPRLAYEQFF
>-|TRBV5-3|-|TRBJ2-5
TGTGCCAGAAGCTCCCTCCATGTCAACCAAGAGACCCAGTACTTC
CARSSLHVNQETQYF
>few|TRBV15|TRBD2|TRBJ2-7
TGTGCCACCAGCAGGGGACTAGCGGGCTCCTACGAGCAGTACTTC
CATSRGLAGSYEQYF
>many|TRBV4-1|-|TRBJ2-7
TGCGCCAGCAGCCAAGATCCTGGGTCCTACGAGCAGTACTTC
CASSQDPGSYEQYF
>-|TRBV6-4|TRBD2|TRBJ2-1
TGTGCCAGCAGTGACGTGGCTAGCGGGGACTACAATGAGCAGTTCTTC
CASSDVASGDYNEQFF
>-|TRBV19|-|TRBJ2-5
TGTGCCAGTAGTACCCTGTGGGAAGGACAAGAACAAGAGACCCAGTACTTC
CASSTLWEGQEQETQYF
>-|TRBV5-1|-|TRBJ2-1
TGCGCCAGCAGCTTGGTAAGGTTTCGGGAAAACTACAGCAACAATGAGCAGTTCTTC
CASSLVRFRENYSNNEQFF
>-|TRBV21-1|-|TRBJ2-7
TGTGCCAGCAGCAGACCCGATTACGAGCAGTACTTC
CASSRPDYEQYF
>few|TRBV5-8|-|TRBJ1-5
TGTGCCAGCAGCTTGCTGACCTACGGGCAGCCCCAGCATTTT
CASSLLTYGQPQHF
>-|TRBV28|-|TRBJ2-7
TGTGCCAGCACTTTAGACGGAGCCTACGAGCAGTACTTC
CASTLDGAYEQYF
>once|TRBV5-1|-|TRBJ2-1
TGCGCCAGCAGCTTGAACGGTTACAATGAGCAGTTCTTC
CASSLNGYNEQFF